The 28 T cell receptor beta chains below were found in one sample sequenced in a study of shared clonotypes between healthy human individuals. Only in-frame clones appear in the TCRdb table, and some are missing; sequencing was by immunoSEQ multiplex PCR. This table holds a few million clones, 85% to 95% found once. The sequenced sample consisted of naive CD4+ T cells sorted from blood. Subset noted: CD45RA+ positively selected. The receptors stem from a man between 18 and 35 years old in good health.

The rearrangement joins TRBV25-1 to TRBJ2-1; 8 bases align to TRBD2. The CDR3 runs to 18 residues. Trimming at V came to 7 bases and at J to 5 bases, leaving 19 bases not matched to a gene. The V gene's germline CDR1 is MGHDK and CDR2 SYGVNS. CDR3 in amino acids: CASNSRQLLGGGHNEQFF. As DNA, the CDR3 is TGTGCCAGCAACTCCAGACAGCTACTAGGCGGGGGGCACAATGAGCAGTTCTTC.

This rearrangement joins TRBV7-9 to TRBJ1-1, with D perhaps matching TRBD1 (5 bases). The V end lost 1 base, the J end lost 8 bases, and 14 bases lay between the germline ends. CDR1 is SEHNR and CDR2 is FQNEAQ in the germline V gene (reference sequence). The CDR3 spans 14 residues. DNA for the CDR3: TGTGCCAGCAGCTTAGGACAGCCGGGAGCGGAAGCTTTCTTT. Protein sequence: CASSLGQPGAEAFF. Looking up the rest from reference TRBV7-9 and TRBJ1-1 gives the full variable domain: DTGVSQNPRHKITKRGQNVTFRCDPISEHNRLYWYRQTLGQGPEFLTYFQNEAQLEKSRLLSDRFSAERPKGSFSTLEIQRTEQGDSAMYLCASSLGQPGAEAFFGQGTRLTVV.

The chain carries TRBV14 and TRBJ1-2; no reliable D call. Trimming pared 0 bases from V and 7 bases from J, leaving 12 bases between. The germline CDR1 and CDR2 sequences are SGHDN and FVKESK. The CDR3 consists of 14 residues. CDR3 sequence reads: CASSQDAPRGGYTF. Here the CDR3 DNA reads TGTGCCAGCAGCCAAGATGCCCCTCGGGGTGGCTACACCTTC.

The chain employs TRBV7-9 and TRBJ2-5; 9 bases line up with TRBD2. CDR1 is SEHNR, CDR2 FQNEAQ, per germline (reference sequence). This CDR3 is built from 16 residues. The junction had 4 bases not matched to a gene; V was cut back by 1 base and J by 1 base. Here the CDR3 DNA reads TGTGCCAGCAGCTTAGGGGGTAGCGGGAGCCAAGAGACCCAGTACTTC. It is translated as CASSLGGSGSQETQYF.

This rearrangement joins TRBV7-2 to TRBJ1-1, with 11 bases that match TRBD1. Per germline, CDR1 SGHTA and CDR2 FQGNSA. J gave up 8 bases and V 5 bases, and 7 bases lay outside the gene matches. The CDR3 sequence is 14 residues long. CDR3 nucleotide sequence: TGTGCCAGCAGCCGGGACAGGGGGGTGTCGGAAGCTTTCTTT. Protein sequence: CASSRDRGVSEAFF.

This chain joins TRBV9 and TRBJ2-1, with TRBD2 matching 9 bases. Germline V gene sequence: CDR1 SGDLS, CDR2 YYNGEE. This CDR3 has 16 amino acids. V lost 0 bases and J lost 5; bases outside the gene matches: 6. CDR3 loop: CASSVEIAGVNNEQFF. The CDR3 DNA reads TGTGCCAGCAGCGTAGAGATAGCGGGAGTGAACAATGAGCAGTTCTTC.

This clone was seen just once. V is TRBV28 and J is TRBJ1-5; TRBD1 agrees at 9 bases. Germline loops: CDR1 MDHEN, CDR2 SYDVKM. Trimming removed 8 bases from V and 2 bases from J; junction bases left unmatched: 13. The CDR3 spans 17 residues. CDR3 DNA sequence: TGTGCCAGCGCGGGCCCGGCGGGACAGGGAGGCAATCAGCCCCAGCATTTT. Its protein is CASAGPAGQGGNQPQHF. The complete variable domain, with remaining parts taken from reference TRBV28 and TRBJ1-5, reads DVKVTQSSRYLVKRTGEKVFLECVQDMDHENMFWYRQDPGLGLRLIYFSYDVKMKEKGDIPEGYSVSREKKERFSLILESASTNQTSMYLCASAGPAGQGGNQPQHFGDGTRLSIL.

This rearrangement joins TRBV7-2 to TRBJ2-2, with TRBD2 as a possible D gene (5 bases). The CDR3 contains 13 residues. Germline V gives CDR1 SGHTA, CDR2 FQGNSA. Deletions cut 6 bases from V and 5 bases from J, with 10 bases between. The CDR3 coding sequence is TGTGCCAGCAGTTCCAGGACTACCGGGGAGCTGTTTTTT. It encodes CASSSRTTGELFF.

V and J are TRBV30 and TRBJ2-5; perhaps TRBD2 as D (6 bases). Germline V gene data show CDR1 as GTSNPN and CDR2 as SVGIG (reference sequence). V was trimmed by 4 bases and J by 5 bases, leaving 11 bases between them. This CDR3 region has 12 residues. CDR3 DNA sequence: TGTGCCTGGAATAGCGGAACGGAGACCCAGTACTTC. It specifies CAWNSGTETQYF.

This chain connects TRBV6-6 to TRBJ1-2, with 8 bases identical to TRBD1. The germline V gene encodes CDR1 MNHNY and CDR2 SVGAGI (reference sequence). CDR3 length equals 15 residues. V gave up 0 bases and J gave up 6 bases; unmatched junction bases: 6. The CDR3 spells CASSYSRTGSNGYTF. For the CDR3, the DNA is TGTGCCAGCAGTTACTCACGGACAGGGAGTAATGGCTACACCTTC.

The chain carries TRBV7-9 and TRBJ1-4; D unresolved. Trimming shortened V by 5 bases and J by 0 bases, and 7 bases separated the two germline ends. This CDR3 is 14 amino acids long. The germline CDR1 and CDR2 sequences are SEHNR and FQNEAQ (reference sequence). The CDR3 region is CASSRFATNEKLFF. CDR3 coding DNA: TGTGCCAGCAGCCGTTTTGCAACTAATGAAAAACTGTTTTTT. Using reference TRBV7-9 and TRBJ1-4 for the parts outside the CDR3, the full variable domain is DTGVSQNPRHKITKRGQNVTFRCDPISEHNRLYWYRQTLGQGPEFLTYFQNEAQLEKSRLLSDRFSAERPKGSFSTLEIQRTEQGDSAMYLCASSRFATNEKLFFGSGTQLSVL.

In this sample, this clone turned up a few times. The chain joins TRBV21-1 to TRBJ2-5. TRBV21-1 is deemed a pseudogene. This CDR3 comprises 15 residues. Written as DNA, the CDR3 is TGTGCCAGCAGCAAAGCTGATTGGGGCGGGGAGACCCAGTACTTC. This translates into CASSKADWGGETQYF.

DNA for the CDR3: TGTGCCATCAGTGACTCGGGGAGCTCTGGGGCCAACGTCCTGACTTTC. Translating gives CAISDSGSSGANVLTF. The V call is TRBV10-3, the J call TRBJ2-6; maybe TRBD2 (5 bases). The V gene lost 3 bases and the J gene lost 0 bases, with 9 bases spanning the gap. Germline CDR1 and CDR2: ENHRY and SYGVKD. The CDR3 has 16 amino acids.

V usage is TRBV19 and J usage is TRBJ1-2; 8 positions match TRBD1. The CDR3 extends over 18 amino acids. The V gene end was trimmed by 8 bases and the J gene end by 6 bases; junction bases not matched to a gene: 23. CDR1 and CDR2 (germline): LNHDA, SQIVND (reference sequence). The DNA for the CDR3 is TGTGCCAGTTCCCCCCCAACTTTTACCGGACAGGGCAGTAATGGCTACACCTTC. It codes for CASSPPTFTGQGSNGYTF.

The chain joins TRBV5-1 to TRBJ2-2, with 7 bases fitting TRBD1. This CDR3 spans 15 amino acids. With V trimmed by 3 bases and J by 2 bases, 4 bases remained unmatched. CDR1 is SGHRS, CDR2 YFSETQ, per germline. CDR3 region: CASSSGTDNTGELFF. In DNA, the CDR3 is TGCGCCAGCAGCTCCGGGACAGACAACACCGGGGAGCTGTTTTTT.

The chain couples TRBV10-3 to TRBJ1-2; 9 bases map to TRBD1. Germline-derived CDR1 and CDR2 are ENHRY and SYGVKD. The ends lost 0 bases at V and 4 bases at J; junction bases unmatched: 6. CDR3 length: 16 residues. CDR3 DNA sequence: TGTGCCATCAGTGAGTCTGTACAGGGGGCGTCCTATGGCTACACCTTC. Its protein product is CAISESVQGASYGYTF.

This chain connects TRBV19 to TRBJ1-2, with TRBD1 matching 9 bases. Looked up from germline, CDR1 is LNHDA and CDR2 is SQIVND (reference sequence). The V gene end was trimmed by 7 bases and the J gene end by 8 bases; junction bases not matched to a gene: 17. The CDR3 runs 16 residues. The CDR3 region has the DNA TGTGCCAGTACCGACCAGGGGACAGGGAGAGTACGAGGCTACACCTTC. This translates into CASTDQGTGRVRGYTF.

This clone was observed a handful of times. V and J are TRBV5-4 and TRBJ1-4; 10 nucleotides match TRBD1. V shed 4 bases and J 6 bases; nucleotides not matched to a gene: 6. The CDR3 length is 15 residues. Germline V gene lookup returns CDR1 SGHNT and CDR2 YYREEE (reference sequence). In nucleotides, the CDR3 is TGTGCCAGCAGCAAGACAGGGGGCGAAGATGAAAAACTGTTTTTT. Residues: CASSKTGGEDEKLFF.

The chain uses TRBV11-2 and TRBJ2-7; TRBD1 aligns across 8 bases. This CDR3 contains 15 residues. With 4 bases clipped from V and 2 bases from J, the junction kept 7 bases outside the gene matches. Germline V gene data show CDR1 as SGHAT and CDR2 as FQNNGV. As DNA, the CDR3 is TGTGCCAGCAGCTCGCAACAGGGGGGTCCCTACGAGCAGTACTTC. Protein: CASSSQQGGPYEQYF.

Turning to this clone: The sample has other DNA sequences that encode this CDR3 too. This rearrangement joins TRBV5-1 to TRBJ2-5, with 7 bases lining up with TRBD1. Germline values: CDR1 SGHRS, CDR2 YFSETQ. After removal of 4 bases from V and 1 base from J, the junction contained 1 base not matched to a gene. This CDR3 contains 13 residues. The CDR3 DNA reads TGCGCCAGCAGCAGGGACAGCCAAGAGACCCAGTACTTC. The encoded protein is CASSRDSQETQYF.

V is TRBV5-1 and J is TRBJ1-1; D is undetermined. Germline CDR1 and CDR2: SGHRS and YFSETQ. The CDR3 consists of 14 residues. The ends were cut back, 1 base at V and 0 bases at J, with 7 bases in the middle. CDR3 amino acids: CASSLRLMNTEAFF. For the CDR3, the DNA is TGCGCCAGCAGCTTGCGGCTCATGAACACTGAAGCTTTCTTT.

The J gene is TRBJ1-1, the V gene TRBV5-5; D gene unclear. Trimming removed 0 bases from V and 5 bases from J, with 5 bases in between. The CDR3 length is 12 residues. Germline assignment: CDR1 SGHKS and CDR2 YYEKEE (reference sequence). The CDR3 DNA sequence: TGTGCCAGCAGCTTGGTTGGAACTGAAGCTTTCTTT. It specifies CASSLVGTEAFF.

The V gene is TRBV7-9, the J gene TRBJ2-7, with 7 bases matching TRBD1. The CDR3 length is 16 residues. V shed 3 bases, J shed 0 bases, and the junction held 8 bases outside the gene matches. CDR1 and CDR2 from the germline V gene are SEHNR and FQNEAQ (reference sequence). The CDR3 DNA reads TGTGCCAGCAGCTTCCTTAGACAGGGTCACTCCTACGAGCAGTACTTC. Encoded protein: CASSFLRQGHSYEQYF.

This chain joins TRBV18 and TRBJ2-6, with TRBD1 matching over 9 bases. CDR1 is KGHSH, CDR2 LQKENI, per germline. CDR3 length: 17 residues. J was trimmed by 0 bases and V by 4 bases; bases with no gene match: 4. CDR3 DNA: TGTGCCAGCTCACTACAGGGGGCTAGCTCTGGGGCCAACGTCCTGACTTTC. Translation: CASSLQGASSGANVLTF.

This chain links TRBV18 with TRBJ1-6, with D perhaps matching TRBD1 (5 bases). Trimming removed 2 bases at V and 10 bases at J, with 12 bases between. The CDR3 totals 14 residues. CDR1 and CDR2 from the germline V gene are KGHSH and LQKENI. CDR3 bases: TGTGCCAGCTCACCAGGCAGGGACGGCTCACCCCTCCACTTT. It translates to CASSPGRDGSPLHF.

A word on this clone: The sample carries other DNA sequences with the same CDR3. The chain employs TRBV5-1 and TRBJ2-5; 7 nucleotides line up with TRBD1. Trimming at V came to 0 bases and at J to 2 bases, leaving 4 bases not matched to a gene. The CDR3 is made up of 15 amino acids. Germline CDR1 SGHRS, CDR2 YFSETQ. The CDR3 coding sequence is TGCGCCAGCAGCTTGGCCGGGACAGTACAAGAGACCCAGTACTTC. It translates to CASSLAGTVQETQYF.

This clone was picked up one time. The chain recombines TRBV5-1 with TRBJ2-3, with 8 positions matching TRBD1. With V trimmed by 0 bases and J by 2 bases, 2 bases remained unmatched. CDR1 and CDR2 (germline): SGHRS, YFSETQ. The CDR3 contains 15 residues. The CDR3 bases are TGCGCCAGCAGCTTGGAGGACAGGGACACAGATACGCAGTATTTT. Translation: CASSLEDRDTDTQYF.

The sample holds one count of this clone. The chain links TRBV7-8 to TRBJ1-1, with a possible D match to TRBD1 (6 bases). There are 14 residues in the CDR3. Trimming took 3 bases from V and 3 from J, leaving 11 bases between them. The germline V gene encodes CDR1 SGHVS and CDR2 FQNEAQ. This CDR3 is CASSFRGGDTEAFF. CDR3 nucleotide sequence: TGTGCCAGCAGCTTCAGAGGGGGGGACACTGAAGCTTTCTTT.